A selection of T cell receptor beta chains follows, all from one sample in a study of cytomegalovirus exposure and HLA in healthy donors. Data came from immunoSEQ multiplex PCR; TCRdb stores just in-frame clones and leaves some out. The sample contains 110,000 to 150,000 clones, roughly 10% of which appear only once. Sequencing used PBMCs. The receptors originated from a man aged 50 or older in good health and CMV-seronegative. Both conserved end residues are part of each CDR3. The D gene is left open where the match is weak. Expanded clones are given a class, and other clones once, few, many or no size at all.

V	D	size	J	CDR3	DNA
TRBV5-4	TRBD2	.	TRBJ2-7	CASSLRTSGWVREQYF	TGTGCCAGCAGCCTACGGACTAGCGGGTGGGTACGCGAGCAGTACTTC
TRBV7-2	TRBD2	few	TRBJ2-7	CASSLEVSGIHEQYF	TGTGCCAGCAGCTTAGAAGTTAGCGGGATCCACGAGCAGTACTTC
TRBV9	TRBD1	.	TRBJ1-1	CASSERQGVGMEAFF	TGTGCCAGCAGCGAGCGACAGGGAGTTGGAATGGAAGCTTTCTTT
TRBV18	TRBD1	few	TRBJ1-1	CASSPLERTGGTEAFF	TGTGCCAGCTCACCACTGGAAAGGACAGGCGGTACTGAAGCTTTCTTT
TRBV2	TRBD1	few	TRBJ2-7	CASQQTGNALEQYF	TGTGCCAGCCAACAGACAGGGAATGCCCTCGAGCAGTACTTC
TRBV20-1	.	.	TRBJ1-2	CTCGSGYGYTF	TGCACGTGCGGCTCCGGGTATGGCTACACCTTC
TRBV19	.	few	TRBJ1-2	CASSPRQLGGYGYTF	TGTGCCAGTAGTCCCCGACAGCTCGGGGGCTATGGCTACACCTTC
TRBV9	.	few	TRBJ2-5	CASSPGRRETQYF	TGTGCCAGCAGCCCCGGTAGAAGAGAGACCCAGTACTTC
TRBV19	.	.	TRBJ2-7	CASSIPGLLTYEQYF	TGTGCCAGTAGTATCCCGGGACTCCTTACCTACGAGCAGTACTTC
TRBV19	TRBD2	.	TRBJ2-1	CASSIEAGGYNEQFF	TGTGCCAGTAGTATAGAGGCGGGAGGGTACAATGAGCAGTTCTTC
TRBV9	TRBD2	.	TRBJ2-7	CASSVSGTSGIGFDEQYF	TGTGCCAGCAGCGTATCCGGGACTAGCGGGATAGGATTCGACGAGCAGTACTTC
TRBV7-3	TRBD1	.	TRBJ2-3	CASSLDRASTDTQYF	TGTGCCAGCAGCTTAGACAGGGCGAGCACAGATACGCAGTATTTT
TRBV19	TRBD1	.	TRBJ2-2	CASSRWTGNTGELFF	TGTGCCAGTAGTCGTTGGACAGGTAACACCGGGGAGCTGTTTTTT
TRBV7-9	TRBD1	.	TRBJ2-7	CASSPRDRDYEQYF	TGTGCCAGCAGCCCCCGGGACAGGGACTACGAGCAGTACTTC
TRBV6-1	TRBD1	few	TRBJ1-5	CASSATLRDRRFNQPQHF	TGTGCCAGCAGTGCAACTCTCCGGGACAGGAGATTCAATCAGCCCCAGCATTTT
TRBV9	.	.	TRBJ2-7	CASSAGGQIVGEQYF	TGTGCCAGCAGCGCGGGAGGACAGATCGTAGGGGAGCAGTACTTC
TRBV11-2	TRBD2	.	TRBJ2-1	CASSRGLSGGAYEQFF	TGTGCCAGCAGCCGGGGTCTGAGCGGGGGGGCCTATGAGCAGTTCTTC
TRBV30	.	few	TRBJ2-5	CAWSVSGTAETQYF	TGTGCCTGGAGTGTATCAGGTACCGCAGAGACCCAGTACTTC
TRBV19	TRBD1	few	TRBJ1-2	CASSPRGQEGYGYTF	TGTGCCAGTAGTCCACGGGGACAGGAGGGATATGGCTACACCTTC
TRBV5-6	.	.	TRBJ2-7	CASSSRAYEQYF	TGTGCCAGCAGCTCCCGAGCCTACGAGCAGTACTTC
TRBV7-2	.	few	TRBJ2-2	CASSFPGVLTGELFF	TGTGCCAGCAGCTTCCCCGGGGTTCTCACCGGGGAGCTGTTTTTT
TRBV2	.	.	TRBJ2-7	CASGLDRSSYEQYF	TGTGCCAGCGGACTAGACAGGAGCTCCTACGAGCAGTACTTC
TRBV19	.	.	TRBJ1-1	CATQPGQNTEAFF	TGTGCCACCCAACCGGGACAGAACACTGAAGCTTTCTTT
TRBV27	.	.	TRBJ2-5	CASSLVRKETQYF	TGTGCCAGCAGTTTAGTCAGAAAAGAGACCCAGTACTTC
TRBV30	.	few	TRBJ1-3	CAWSIPAANPERSGNTIYF	TGTGCCTGGAGTATCCCGGCGGCCAATCCCGAGAGGTCTGGAAACACCATATATTTT
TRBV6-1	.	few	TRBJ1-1	CASSGGGHMNTEAFF	TGTGCCAGCAGTGGGGGGGGGCACATGAACACTGAAGCTTTCTTT
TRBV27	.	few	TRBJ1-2	CASSLSPDGQFYGYTF	TGTGCCAGCAGTTTATCGCCCGACGGACAGTTTTATGGCTACACCTTC
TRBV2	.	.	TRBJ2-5	CASSERGGETQYF	TGTGCCAGCAGTGAGAGAGGTGGAGAGACCCAGTACTTC
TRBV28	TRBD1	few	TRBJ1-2	CASSFWGQGTYGYTF	TGTGCCAGCAGTTTTTGGGGACAGGGCACTTATGGCTACACCTTC
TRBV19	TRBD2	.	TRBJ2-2	CASTLYGGETGELFF	TGTGCCAGTACTCTCTACGGGGGGGAGACCGGGGAGCTGTTTTTT
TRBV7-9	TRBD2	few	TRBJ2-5	CASSLTSGQETQYF	TGTGCCAGCAGCCTAACTAGCGGCCAAGAGACCCAGTACTTC
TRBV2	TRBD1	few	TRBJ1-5	CASNLQGERQPQHF	TGTGCCAGCAACCTTCAGGGGGAGCGTCAGCCCCAGCATTTT
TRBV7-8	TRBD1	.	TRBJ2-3	CASSLAGQDLDTQYF	TGTGCCAGCAGCTTAGCGGGACAGGACTTAGATACGCAGTATTTT
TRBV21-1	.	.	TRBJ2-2	CASSKEGTSPGELFF	TGTGCCAGCAGCAAAGAGGGGACTAGCCCCGGGGAGCTGTTTTTT
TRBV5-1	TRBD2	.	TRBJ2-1	CASSFRGGLAGVTYNEQFF	TGCGCCAGCAGCTTTCGGGGGGGACTAGCGGGAGTAACCTACAATGAGCAGTTCTTC
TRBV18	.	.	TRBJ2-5	CASSPLGAGTLEETQYF	TGTGCCAGCTCACCACTTGGGGCTGGCACCCTAGAGGAGACCCAGTACTTC
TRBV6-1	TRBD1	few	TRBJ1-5	CASSGPTLFYRGLNQPQHF	TGTGCCAGCAGTGGTCCCACCCTATTCTACAGGGGACTCAATCAGCCCCAGCATTTT
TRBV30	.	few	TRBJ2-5	CAWSGLRQAQETQYF	TGTGCCTGGAGTGGGTTGAGACAGGCCCAAGAGACCCAGTACTTC
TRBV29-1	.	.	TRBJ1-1	CSVGKGDGTEAFF	TGCAGCGTTGGAAAGGGGGACGGCACTGAAGCTTTCTTT
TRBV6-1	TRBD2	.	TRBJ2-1	CASSIGLDYNEQFF	TGTGCCAGCAGTATTGGACTAGACTACAATGAGCAGTTCTTC
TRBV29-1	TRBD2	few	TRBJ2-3	CSVPYGAGGLPGTQYF	TGCAGCGTTCCCTACGGGGCGGGAGGGCTCCCGGGTACGCAGTATTTT
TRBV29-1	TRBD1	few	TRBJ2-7	CSVEGTGGSYEQYF	TGCAGCGTTGAAGGGACAGGGGGTTCCTACGAGCAGTACTTC
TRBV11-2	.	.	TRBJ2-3	CASSLGSGSDTQYF	TGTGCCAGCAGCTTAGGGTCGGGGTCAGATACGCAGTATTTT
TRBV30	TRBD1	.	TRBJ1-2	CAWSSGGGGGYTF	TGTGCCTGGAGTTCAGGGGGCGGAGGTGGCTACACCTTC
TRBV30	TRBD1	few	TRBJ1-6	CAWTGGGSPLHF	TGTGCCTGGACAGGGGGCGGCTCACCCCTCCACTTT
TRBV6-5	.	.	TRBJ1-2	CASSSLYYGYTF	TGTGCCAGCAGTTCCCTGTATTATGGCTACACCTTC
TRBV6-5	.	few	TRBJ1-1	CASSYDSVNTEAFF	TGTGCCAGCAGTTACGATTCAGTGAACACTGAAGCTTTCTTT
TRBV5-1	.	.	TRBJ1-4	CASSLGGPTNEKLFF	TGCGCCAGCAGCCTCGGGGGGCCAACTAATGAAAAACTGTTTTTT